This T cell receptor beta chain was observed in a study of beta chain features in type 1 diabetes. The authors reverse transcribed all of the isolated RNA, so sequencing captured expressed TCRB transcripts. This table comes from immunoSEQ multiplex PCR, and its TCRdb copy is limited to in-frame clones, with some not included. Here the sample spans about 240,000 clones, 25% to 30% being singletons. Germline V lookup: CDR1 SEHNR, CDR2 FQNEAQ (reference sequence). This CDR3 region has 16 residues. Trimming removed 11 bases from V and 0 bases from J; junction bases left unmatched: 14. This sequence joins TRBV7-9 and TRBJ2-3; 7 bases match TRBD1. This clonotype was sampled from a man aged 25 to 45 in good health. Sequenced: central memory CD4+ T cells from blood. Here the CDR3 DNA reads TGTGCCTCCTACCGACTAAAGGGGGCTAGCACAGATACGCAGTATTTT. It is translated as CASYRLKGASTDTQYF.